The TCR beta chain described here comes from a study of blood T cell repertoires in COVID-19 (dated by TCRdb to about 2020). In the study overall: Collaborator samples came from the United States, Italy and Spain and covered acute and convalescent phases of COVID-19. The prospective study material was composed of cDNA or gDNA derived from T cells, B-cell-depleted T cells, or PBMCs. The dataset comprised deeply sampled blood TCRbeta repertoires from subjects exposed to, actively infected with, or recovered from COVID-19. The repertoires were released in a freely available public database meant as a resource for research on the immune response to SARS-CoV-2. Samples came from the ongoing ImmuneRACE study (first 160 participants) plus 1,254 subjects from 6 global collaborators. Sample metadata almost always included a de-identified subject ID, COVID-19 status, age in years and sex. Where available, HLA class I and class II types were taken from metadata supplied by the sample provider and were not determined by assay-based typing.

General conclusions and limits of the study: How much clinical and demographic metadata was included differed by source and by participant, and the metadata was provided uncurated.

TCRbeta CDR3 regions were amplified from genomic DNA using the immunoSEQ Assay, a bias-controlled multiplex PCR. The study's processing was this. The number of nucleated cells in each sample was estimated from the amplification of reference gene primers within the assay. To quantify the absolute abundance of each unique TCRbeta CDR3 rearrangement, sequence reads were collapsed and filtered. Productive Simpson clonality was computed per sample as the square root of Simpson's diversity index over productive rearrangements. The source is immuneACCESS, and TCRdb retained only in-frame sequences with V and J called. Part of the clones is not carried over; for the studies checked, unresolved V genes explain less than half of this, and the remainder is unexplained. V and J calls and clone size are those listed in that table; D and trimming were worked out from the DNA. The sample data list under 150,000 clones, and 60% to 85% of these were observed just once. The ten top clones hold over 8.5% of the sample.

The collaborating institutions used their own protocols to collect whole blood in K2EDTA tubes. Collaborator samples were shipped for TCRbeta analysis as frozen whole blood, isolated PBMCs, or DNA extracted from either sample type. The CDR3 spans 13 residues, from the cysteine through the phenylalanine. Only the CDR3 part of the read is kept: 39 bases, read in frame from the first base. V is cut back by 5 bases and J by 7 bases, with 3 bases in the junction unmatched. CDR1 is given as SGHVS and CDR2 as FQNEAQ, both from the germline V gene. Turning to this clone: What antigen it recognizes has not been identified. Base quality data are lacking; no much larger clone is found one base away.

Material: peripheral blood. This receptor was taken from a man in his fifties or sixties with active or convalescent COVID-19. The chain uses TRBV7-8 and TRBJ2-5, and TRBD2 matches 11 of the central bases. Read as DNA, the sequence is TGTGCCAGCAGCAACGGACTAGCGGGGACCCAGTACTTC. It specifies CASSNGLAGTQYF.